The 6 T cell receptor beta chains below come from one sample, sequenced in a study of blood T cell repertoires in COVID-19. Assay used: immunoSEQ multiplex PCR; TCRdb lists only in-frame clones, some missing. This table has 70,000 or so clones, over 60% appearing once. The sample taken for sequencing was peripheral blood. All receptors derive from a man aged 55 to 69 with COVID-19, enrolled during active disease.

The chain is built from TRBV28 and TRBJ1-5; TRBD1 might be the D (6 bases). V lost 3 bases and J lost 0, with 15 bases in between. The CDR3 runs to 17 residues. Looked up from germline, CDR1 is MDHEN and CDR2 is SYDVKM. CDR3: CASSFPGQLYSNQPQHF. In DNA form, the CDR3 reads TGTGCCAGCAGTTTCCCCGGACAGTTGTATAGCAATCAGCCCCAGCATTTT.

The rearrangement joins TRBV7-9 to TRBJ2-5; no clear D gene. CDR3 length equals 15 residues. Trimming pared 1 base from V and 3 bases from J, leaving 12 bases between. Germline assignment: CDR1 SEHNR and CDR2 FQNEAQ (reference sequence). The CDR3 spells CASSLVPEPKETQYF. DNA of the CDR3: TGTGCCAGCAGCTTAGTCCCAGAACCAAAAGAGACCCAGTACTTC.

V usage is TRBV29-1 and J usage is TRBJ2-5, with a possible D match to TRBD2 (5 bases). Trimming took off 6 bases at V and 5 bases at J, with 13 bases between the two ends. Germline V gene lookup returns CDR1 SQVTM and CDR2 ANQGSEA. The CDR3 sequence is 12 residues long. In DNA, the CDR3 is TGCAGCGTGAAACGAGGGCTGGAGACCCAGTACTTC. This sequence encodes CSVKRGLETQYF.

The CDR3 spells CASSDRTGSSYEQYF. In DNA, the CDR3 is TGTGCCAGCAGCGATAGGACAGGGTCCAGTTACGAGCAGTACTTC. The chain couples TRBV13 to TRBJ2-7; 8 nucleotides match TRBD1. The trim removed 5 bases at V and 4 bases at J, leaving 10 bases unmatched. Germline assignment: CDR1 PRHDT and CDR2 FYEKMQ (reference sequence). The CDR3 runs 15 residues.

The genes are TRBV14 and TRBJ1-4; no clear D. Germline lookup yields CDR1 SGHDN and CDR2 FVKESK. The CDR3 is made up of 17 amino acids. The V gene lost 3 bases and the J gene lost 0 bases, with 14 bases spanning the gap. CDR3 coding DNA: TGTGCCAGCAGCCAGTCCCGGGATTCCACAACTAATGAAAAACTGTTTTTT. Its protein product is CASSQSRDSTTNEKLFF.

The chain is built from TRBV5-6 and TRBJ1-2; D is uncertain. The germline gives CDR1 SGHDT, CDR2 YYEEEE. The CDR3 totals 12 residues. V was trimmed by 4 bases and J by 9 bases, leaving 13 bases between them. CDR3: CASSRTDFSYTF. The DNA of the CDR3 is TGTGCCAGCAGCAGGACGGACTTTAGCTACACCTTC.